These 19 T cell receptor beta chains were all obtained from the same sample, sequenced in a study of OX40 agonist ivuxolimab in advanced cancers. Some clones are missing from TCRdb's copy, which holds only in-frame ones; the method was immunoSEQ multiplex PCR. The sample yields approximately 69,000 clones, roughly 88% seen once. Source: CD4+ or CD8+ T cells sorted from blood, taken in a trial of the OX40 agonist ivuxolimab. The receptors originated from an adult with an advanced solid tumor such as melanoma, head and neck, liver or kidney cancer.

As concerns this clone: This sample includes further DNA sequences coding for the same CDR3. The chain uses TRBV4-3 and TRBJ2-3; possibly TRBD1 or TRBD2 for D (6 bases each). Germline V CDR1 and CDR2: LGHNA, YSLEER. The CDR3 sequence is 17 residues long. The V end was cut by 3 bases, the J end by 1 base, with 17 bases between. The DNA of the CDR3 is TGCGCCAGCAGCCAGGGCAAGTGGGGGGCGGGCACAGATACGCAGTATTTT. Encoded protein: CASSQGKWGAGTDTQYF.

As for this clone: The identical CDR3 is also encoded by other nucleotide sequences in the sample. This chain links TRBV7-2 with TRBJ1-5; unclear D gene. V lost 2 bases, J lost 2 bases, and 4 bases lay in between. CDR3 length: 13 amino acids. From germline, CDR1 is SGHTA and CDR2 FQGNSA. The CDR3 DNA reads TGTGCCAGCAGCTTACAGGGCAATCAGCCCCAGCATTTT. Protein sequence: CASSLQGNQPQHF.

The chain joins TRBV20-1 to TRBJ1-1, with D uncertain. Germline values: CDR1 DFQATT, CDR2 SNEGSKA (reference sequence). V was cut by 6 bases and J by 6 bases, with 8 bases left in between. This CDR3 region has 10 residues. CDR3 sequence (DNA): TGCAGTGCCGCCCCCGCTGAAGCTTTCTTT. Protein: CSAAPAEAFF.

This clone appeared a single time. The CDR3 DNA reads TGTGCCAGTAGTATACAGGAAACCGAGGGCTACACCTTC. It codes for CASSIQETEGYTF. The rearrangement uses TRBV19 and TRBJ1-2; no clear D gene. V lost 2 bases, J lost 8 bases, and 12 bases lay in between. Germline loops: CDR1 LNHDA, CDR2 SQIVND (reference sequence). This CDR3 comprises 13 residues.

The rearrangement joins TRBV5-1 to TRBJ2-6; possibly TRBD1 or TRBD2 for D (5 bases each). The germline gives CDR1 SGHRS, CDR2 YFSETQ. V lost 2 bases, J lost 0 bases, and 12 bases lay in between. The CDR3 is 17 residues long. The CDR3: CASSFGADYSGANVLTF. The CDR3, as DNA: TGCGCCAGCAGCTTTGGGGCAGACTACTCTGGGGCCAACGTCCTGACTTTC.

This chain uses TRBV7-8 with TRBJ1-2; D is uncertain. Trimming pared 2 bases from V and 8 bases from J, leaving 15 bases between. Germline CDR1 reads SGHVS; CDR2 reads FQNEAQ. CDR3 length: 14 amino acids. This chain's CDR3 is CASSLNAYGEGYTF. The CDR3 DNA sequence: TGTGCCAGCAGCTTAAATGCGTACGGAGAGGGCTACACCTTC.

This clone has just one count. V and J are TRBV15 and TRBJ2-1; 9 bases agree with TRBD2. The CDR3 totals 16 residues. The germline gives CDR1 LNHNV, CDR2 YYDKDF (reference sequence). The V gene end was trimmed by 0 bases and the J gene end by 8 bases; junction bases not matched to a gene: 8. Here the CDR3 reads CATSRDWAGGQDEQFF. DNA of the CDR3: TGTGCCACCAGCAGAGATTGGGCGGGGGGGCAGGATGAGCAGTTCTTC.

The CDR3 coding sequence is TGCGCCAGCAGCCAGGCCAGGGGGGCCTATGGCTACACCTTC. It codes for CASSQARGAYGYTF. The V gene is TRBV4-1, the J gene TRBJ1-2; 7 positions match TRBD1. This CDR3 has 14 residues. V lost 3 bases to trimming and J lost 4 bases; unmatched junction nucleotides: 5. Germline values: CDR1 MGHRA, CDR2 YSYEKL.

This clone was counted a single time. This rearrangement joins TRBV27 to TRBJ1-1; a weak D match, TRBD1 (5 bases). V shed 6 bases and J shed 1 base, with 12 bases lying between them. CDR3 length: 14 amino acids. Germline values: CDR1 MNHEY, CDR2 SMNVEV (reference sequence). CDR3 DNA: TGTGCCAGCAGGCGAAGACAGACGAACACTGAAGCTTTCTTT. This encodes CASRRRQTNTEAFF.

The V and J genes are TRBV7-2 and TRBJ2-4; 7 bases map to TRBD1. Germline V gene sequence: CDR1 SGHTA, CDR2 FQGNSA. The CDR3 consists of 16 residues. J lost 4 bases, V lost 2 bases, and 8 bases had no gene match. Here the CDR3 DNA reads TGTGCCAGCAGCTTATTCGCCGGGACAGAGAAAAACATTCAGTACTTC. Protein: CASSLFAGTEKNIQYF.

As DNA, the CDR3 is TGTGCCAGCAGCTTCGGGGGGCGCGTAGAAAAACTGTTTTTT. It yields the protein CASSFGGRVEKLFF. The chain recombines TRBV7-2 with TRBJ1-4; TRBD1 is a possible D gene (6 bases). There are 14 residues in the CDR3. The germline CDR1 and CDR2 sequences are SGHTA and FQGNSA. Trimming shortened V by 3 bases and J by 8 bases, and 13 bases separated the two germline ends.

This clone has a handful of counts. The chain links TRBV7-2 to TRBJ2-3, with 13 bases identical to TRBD2. CDR1 and CDR2 from the germline V gene are SGHTA and FQGNSA. The CDR3 runs 16 residues. Losses at the gene ends were 4 bases for V and 5 bases for J; bases not matched to a gene: 6. This CDR3 reads CASSSTSGGAEDTQYF. The DNA for the CDR3 is TGTGCCAGCAGCTCAACTAGCGGGGGGGCCGAAGATACGCAGTATTTT.

The gene calls are TRBV9 and TRBJ1-4, with D hard to call. Germline CDR1 and CDR2: SGDLS and YYNGEE. This CDR3 is built from 14 residues. V was cut by 3 bases and J by 6 bases, with 12 bases left in between. The CDR3 sequence: CASSAGGRDEKLFF. The CDR3, as DNA: TGTGCCAGCAGCGCAGGTGGACGGGATGAAAAACTGTTTTTT.

A few counts support this clone. This rearrangement joins TRBV5-4 to TRBJ2-7; D ambiguous. CDR3 length: 13 amino acids. From germline, CDR1 is SGHNT and CDR2 YYREEE (reference sequence). The V and J ends lost 5 bases and 2 bases respectively, with 11 bases between them. The CDR3 here is CASRTEVTYEQYF. CDR3 in DNA: TGTGCCAGCAGGACCGAAGTCACCTACGAGCAGTACTTC.

This clone was picked up a small number of times. The CDR3 DNA is TGTGCCAGCAGCTTAGTCCTCACTGAAGCTTTCTTT. It yields the protein CASSLVLTEAFF. The rearrangement links TRBV7-2 to TRBJ1-1; D not certain. CDR1 and CDR2 (germline): SGHTA, FQGNSA. This CDR3 spans 12 amino acids. The V end lost 1 base, the J end lost 4 bases, and 4 bases lay between the germline ends.

V usage is TRBV7-2 and J usage is TRBJ1-3; D remains unclear. V lost 1 base and J lost 0, with 10 bases in between. The germline V gene encodes CDR1 SGHTA and CDR2 FQGNSA. CDR3 length: 16 amino acids. CDR3 bases: TGTGCCAGCAGCTTAGATCCGGGAAGCTCTGGAAACACCATATATTTT. Translating gives CASSLDPGSSGNTIYF.

Concerning this clone: The same CDR3 is also encoded by other DNA sequences in this sample. The chain has TRBV2 and TRBJ2-2; TRBD1 agrees at 7 bases. This CDR3 region has 14 residues. CDR1 and CDR2 (germline): SNHLY, FYNNEI. V gave up 6 bases and J gave up 1 base; unmatched junction bases: 2. The CDR3 loop is CASRRQGNTGELFF. CDR3 nucleotides: TGTGCCAGCAGGCGACAGGGGAACACCGGGGAGCTGTTTTTT.

The rearrangement uses TRBV4-2 and TRBJ1-1; possibly TRBD1 for D (5 bases). The CDR3 loop spans 13 amino acids. Trimming left V 5 bases short and J 6 bases short, with 13 bases between. Per the germline V gene, CDR1 is LGHNA and CDR2 is YNFKEQ. The CDR3 spells CASSLVGAAEAFF. The DNA for the CDR3 is TGTGCCAGCAGCTTGGTCGGGGCGGCTGAAGCTTTCTTT.

The chain carries TRBV7-2 and TRBJ1-4, with TRBD1 as a possible D gene (6 bases). Germline lookup yields CDR1 SGHTA and CDR2 FQGNSA. The V and J ends lost 5 bases and 8 bases respectively, with 15 bases between them. The CDR3 has 14 residues. CDR3 DNA: TGTGCCAGCAGCCCAACTTTCGGGGGCGAAAAACTGTTTTTT. It encodes CASSPTFGGEKLFF. The complete variable domain, with remaining parts taken from reference TRBV7-2 and TRBJ1-4, reads GAGVSQSPSNKVTEKGKDVELRCDPISGHTALYWYRQSLGQGLEFLIYFQGNSAPDKSGLPSDRFSAERTGGSVSTLTIQRTQQEDSAVYLCASSPTFGGEKLFFGSGTQLSVL.